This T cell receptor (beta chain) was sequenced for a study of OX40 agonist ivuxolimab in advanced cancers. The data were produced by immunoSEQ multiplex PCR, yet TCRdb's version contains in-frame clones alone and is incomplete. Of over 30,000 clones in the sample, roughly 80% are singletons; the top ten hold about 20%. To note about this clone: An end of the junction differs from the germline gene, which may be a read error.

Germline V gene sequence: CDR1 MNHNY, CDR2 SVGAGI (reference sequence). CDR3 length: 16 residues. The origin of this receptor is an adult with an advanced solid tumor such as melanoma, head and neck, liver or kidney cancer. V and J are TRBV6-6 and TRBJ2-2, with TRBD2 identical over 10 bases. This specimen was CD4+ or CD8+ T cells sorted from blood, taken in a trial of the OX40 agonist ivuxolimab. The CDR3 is CASSPPGLAKTGELFF. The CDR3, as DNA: TGTGCCAGCAGCCCTCCGGGACTAGCGAAGACCGGGGAGCTGTTTTTT.